These 20 T cell receptor beta chains came from one sample sequenced in a study of T cells after yellow fever vaccination. TCRdb independently ran MiXCR on the 5' RACE reads; one entry per CDR3 protein. The data contain a few hundred thousand distinct CDR3 sequences, around 4% of them seen just once; the ten biggest clones take up roughly a quarter. Source: PBMCs, taken on the day of the yellow fever booster vaccination. The source of these receptors is a man between 18 and 29 years old who received the YFV17D yellow fever vaccine.

This clonotype was recorded at least ten times. V gene TRBV7-2 combines with J gene TRBJ2-3; 9 nucleotides align to TRBD2. CDR1 and CDR2 from the germline V gene are SGHTA and FQGNSA. This CDR3 is built from 15 residues. The V gene end was trimmed by 1 base and the J gene end by 6 bases; junction bases not matched to a gene: 5. CDR3 region: CASSLVAGAGDTQYF. DNA of the CDR3: TGTGCCAGCAGCTTAGTAGCGGGGGCTGGGGATACGCAGTATTTT.

This clonotype was detected a few times. V is TRBV19 and J is TRBJ2-3; TRBD2 aligns across 7 bases. The CDR3 loop spans 14 amino acids. V lost 3 bases to trimming and J lost 1 base; unmatched junction nucleotides: 1. The germline gives CDR1 LNHDA, CDR2 SQIVND (reference sequence). The CDR3 region has the DNA TGTGCCAGTAGTATCGCGGGGGGCACAGATACGCAGTATTTT. It translates to CASSIAGGTDTQYF.

The chain has TRBV5-5 and TRBJ2-1, with D tentatively TRBD1 (6 bases). This CDR3 contains 14 residues. Germline V lookup: CDR1 SGHKS, CDR2 YYEKEE (reference sequence). Trimming shortened V by 6 bases and J by 4 bases, and 14 bases separated the two germline ends. CDR3 sequence reads: CASILLDSYNEQFF. The CDR3 DNA reads as TGTGCCAGCATACTACTGGACAGTTACAATGAGCAGTTCTTC.

In this sample, this clonotype turned up a few times. The chain has TRBV7-2 and TRBJ1-2; no reliable D call. This CDR3 is built from 15 residues. V was shortened by 5 bases and J by 4 bases, with 17 bases between the two germline ends. Germline lookup yields CDR1 SGHTA and CDR2 FQGNSA. CDR3 nucleotides: TGTGCCAGCAGCCCATGGACGGGAGGGAGCTATGGCTACACCTTC. It is translated as CASSPWTGGSYGYTF.

The chain joins TRBV7-8 to TRBJ2-5; D is uncertain. Per germline, CDR1 SGHVS and CDR2 FQNEAQ. V dropped 1 base and J dropped 3 bases, with 12 bases sitting between them. The CDR3 has 15 amino acids. CDR3 amino acids: CASSLGVPRKETQYF. The CDR3, as DNA: TGTGCCAGCAGCTTAGGGGTCCCAAGAAAAGAGACCCAGTACTTC.

This clonotype was seen at least ten times. The V call is TRBV7-6, the J call TRBJ2-5; the D call may be TRBD1 or TRBD2 (6 bases each). From germline, CDR1 is SGHVS and CDR2 FNYEAQ. Deletions cut 4 bases from V and 0 bases from J, with 21 bases between. The length of the CDR3 is 18 residues. CDR3 loop: CASSWGPGGKRYQETQYF. As DNA, the CDR3 is TGTGCCAGCAGCTGGGGGCCGGGCGGGAAGCGTTACCAAGAGACCCAGTACTTC. Variable domain in full (rest from reference TRBV7-6 and TRBJ2-5): GAGVSQSPRYKVTKRGQDVALRCDPISGHVSLYWYRQALGQGPEFLTYFNYEAQQDKSGLPNDRFSAERPEGSISTLTIQRTEQRDSAMYRCASSWGPGGKRYQETQYFGPGTRLLVL.

This clonotype was seen only a few times. The chain combines TRBV3-1 with TRBJ2-5; 10 nucleotides line up with TRBD2. The CDR3 is 16 residues long. The V segment lost 4 bases and the J segment 1 base; nucleotides outside the gene matches: 6. Germline assignment: CDR1 LGHDT and CDR2 YNNKEL (reference sequence). This chain's CDR3 is CASSRTSGRFQETQYF. The CDR3 coding sequence is TGTGCCAGCAGCCGGACTAGCGGTCGATTCCAAGAGACCCAGTACTTC.

This clonotype showed up many times. The chain couples TRBV5-1 to TRBJ2-4; no reliable D call. Looked up from germline, CDR1 is SGHRS and CDR2 is YFSETQ. V lost 0 bases and J 8 bases, leaving 6 bases between the germline ends. The CDR3 totals 12 residues. The CDR3 is CASSLEADIQYF. For the CDR3, the DNA is TGCGCCAGCAGCTTGGAGGCCGACATTCAGTACTTC.

This clonotype came up a few times. This chain connects TRBV2 to TRBJ2-7, with 10 nucleotides matching TRBD2. The CDR3 consists of 16 residues. J was trimmed by 2 bases and V by 1 base; bases with no gene match: 5. Per the germline V gene, CDR1 is SNHLY and CDR2 is FYNNEI. CDR3 nucleotides: TGTGCCAGCAGTGAAGAGCTAGCGGGGGTCGCCTACGAGCAGTACTTC. Protein: CASSEELAGVAYEQYF.

This clonotype has ten or more counts. The chain carries TRBV20-1 and TRBJ2-2; 7 bases fit TRBD2. Germline lookup yields CDR1 DFQATT and CDR2 SNEGSKA (reference sequence). Trimming removed 0 bases from V and 5 bases from J; junction bases left unmatched: 9. The CDR3 has 16 amino acids. This CDR3 is CSARDFQRGGTGELFF. CDR3 bases: TGCAGTGCTAGAGATTTTCAGCGGGGCGGAACCGGGGAGCTGTTTTTT.

The chain has TRBV7-2 and TRBJ2-7, with TRBD2 as a possible D gene (7 bases). V gave up 8 bases and J gave up 3 bases, with 11 bases separating them. Germline CDR1 SGHTA, CDR2 FQGNSA. This CDR3 has 12 amino acids. CDR3 sequence: CASRGANYEQYF. CDR3 sequence (DNA): TGTGCCAGCCGGGGGGCGAACTACGAGCAGTACTTC.

This clonotype was recorded at least ten times. The gene calls are TRBV7-9 and TRBJ1-5; no firm D call. Germline V CDR1 and CDR2: SEHNR, FQNEAQ (reference sequence). The CDR3 has 16 residues. V was trimmed by 0 bases and J by 0 bases, leaving 9 bases between them. This chain's CDR3 is CASSLALRNSNQPQHF. For the CDR3, the DNA is TGTGCCAGCAGCTTAGCGCTCAGAAATAGCAATCAGCCCCAGCATTTT.

This clonotype was seen a handful of times. This chain uses TRBV5-8 with TRBJ2-7; D unresolved. The V end was cut by 4 bases, the J end by 1 base, with 6 bases between. Germline CDR1 reads SGHTS; CDR2 reads YDEGEE. This CDR3 comprises 12 residues. In DNA, the CDR3 is TGTGCCAGCAGCGTCCGGTCCTACGAGCAGTACGTC. Translated: CASSVRSYEQYV.

This clonotype was seen many times. The chain uses TRBV19 and TRBJ1-2; possibly TRBD1 for D (5 bases). Per the germline V gene, CDR1 is LNHDA and CDR2 is SQIVND (reference sequence). The CDR3 is made up of 13 amino acids. The ends were cut back, 5 bases at V and 4 bases at J, with 11 bases in the middle. The CDR3 sequence: CASSPRRVYGYTF. The CDR3 DNA sequence: TGTGCCAGTAGTCCCCGCAGGGTCTATGGCTACACCTTC.

This chain links TRBV3-1 with TRBJ2-5; either TRBD1 or TRBD2 may fit D (5 bases each). CDR1 is LGHDT, CDR2 YNNKEL, per germline (reference sequence). V lost 4 bases, J lost 2 bases, and 14 bases lay in between. This CDR3 is built from 15 residues. As DNA, the CDR3 is TGTGCCAGCAGCCTCCAAGGGACCATACAAGAGACCCAGTACTTC. Protein: CASSLQGTIQETQYF.

This clonotype was recorded many times. The V gene is TRBV7-9, the J gene TRBJ1-3; no definite D call. Trimming took 2 bases from V and 0 from J, leaving 5 bases between them. The CDR3 length is 14 residues. CDR1 and CDR2 (germline): SEHNR, FQNEAQ (reference sequence). The CDR3 bases are TGTGCCAGCAGCTTATCCCTCTCTGGAAACACCATATATTTT. Encoded protein: CASSLSLSGNTIYF.

This clonotype has at least ten counts. The chain couples TRBV29-1 to TRBJ2-4; 9 bases fit TRBD1. The CDR3 covers 14 residues. The germline V gene has CDR1 SQVTM and CDR2 ANQGSEA. After removal of 7 bases from V and 7 bases from J, the junction contained 11 bases not matched to a gene. The CDR3: CSARTGEGSNIQYF. As DNA, the CDR3 is TGCAGCGCTAGGACAGGGGAGGGATCGAACATTCAGTACTTC.

This clonotype has at least ten counts. One end of the junction fails to match germline, which may point to a read error. The V call is TRBV28, the J call TRBJ2-6; TRBD1 agrees at 9 bases. From germline, CDR1 is MDHEN and CDR2 SYDVKM. The CDR3 consists of 18 residues. CDR3 in amino acids: CGTSIAGTGWTGANVLTF. CDR3 nucleotide sequence: TGCGGAACGTCGATAGCCGGGACAGGGTGGACTGGGGCCAACGTCCTGACTTTC.

This clonotype was counted between two and nine times. This chain links TRBV20-1 with TRBJ1-4; maybe TRBD1 (5 bases). This CDR3 spans 16 amino acids. V lost 2 bases and J 4 bases, leaving 17 bases between the germline ends. Germline CDR1 and CDR2: DFQATT and SNEGSKA (reference sequence). CDR3 protein: CSARHPRGGLNEKLFF. CDR3 nucleotide sequence: TGCAGTGCTAGACACCCTCGGGGGGGTCTTAATGAAAAACTGTTTTTT.

This clonotype was observed many times. The rearrangement joins TRBV12-3 or TRBV12-4 to TRBJ1-2, with TRBD1 as a possible D gene (6 bases). This CDR3 contains 14 residues. The ends were cut back, 6 bases at V and 4 bases at J, with 15 bases in the middle. CDR3 sequence: CASSPFNRVYGYTF. The CDR3, as DNA: TGTGCCAGCAGCCCATTCAACAGGGTCTATGGCTACACCTTC.